The clone carrying this T cell receptor beta chain was found a few times. The record originates from a study of early T cells in non-severe SARS-CoV-2 infection. Study at large: Alpha and beta chains were unpaired, from unsorted whole-blood bulk RNA.

Unique molecular identifiers tagged individual cDNA molecules. TCRdb recomputed calls from the 5' RACE reads with MiXCR, one row per CDR3 protein. The sample records about 80,000 distinct CDR3 sequences, over 4% being singletons. With 6 bases clipped from V and 4 bases from J, the junction kept 6 bases outside the gene matches. Germline loops: CDR1 MGHRA, CDR2 YSYEKL. CDR3 length: 14 amino acids. The V call is TRBV4-1, the J call TRBJ2-7, with TRBD2 matching 10 bases. The TCR sequence derives from an adult who was a healthcare worker with PCR-confirmed SARS-CoV-2 infection or an uninfected control (not recorded which). The sequencing used whole blood, collected at baseline. The CDR3 here is CASSSGTSEYEQYF. The CDR3 DNA reads as TGCGCCAGCAGTTCCGGGACTAGCGAGTACGAGCAGTACTTC.